This T cell receptor beta chain comes out of a study of monozygotic twins with inflammatory bowel disease (dated by TCRdb to between 2018 and 2020). In the study overall: The complete study included 28 monozygotic twin pairs: 19 IBD-discordant Danish pairs and nine German pairs, of which four were IBD-concordant and five were IBD-discordant. Each individual had, on average, about 151 000 unique TCRalpha sequences and 181 000 unique TCRbeta sequences available for analysis. Disease-associated traits were sought mainly through comparisons between IBD patients and their genetically identical healthy co-twins within discordant pairs. Beyond this particular receptor, the publication reports: Concordant and discordant twins showed no difference in repertoire similarity, possibly because of limited statistical power. The analysis was unable to tell apart different T cell subtypes. IBD patients shared fewer clonotypes with other individuals than healthy twins did, most markedly in patients showing signs of disease activity. IBD patients had lower TCRbeta repertoire diversity, measured by the inverse Simpson index, than their healthy co-twins. Because patients received different immunosuppressive treatments, the repertoires may have picked up extra background noise and variability between individuals. No single strong signal or clonotype linked to IBD turned up in the results, so the idea that one exists was not supported.

The library was produced with 5' RACE. For each TCR library, around 3,800 ng of total RNA was used. For each sample, cDNA was synthesized in eight separate reactions using SMARTScribe reverse transcriptase. During cDNA synthesis, template switching was used to introduce unique molecular identifiers that contained a 6-nucleotide sample barcode. TCRalpha and TCRbeta cDNA was amplified by two nested PCRs of roughly 16 and 10 cycles, with bead purification after each PCR. Before amplification, the cDNA was treated with uracil DNA-glycosylase and purified using the QIAquick PCR purification kit. The second PCR added Illumina TruSeq-compatible adapters along with sample-specific barcodes. TapeStation and Qubit were used to check library quality and concentration, and approximately 5.4 ng of each library was pooled. Sequencing of the pooled libraries was done on an Illumina HiSeq2500 single-index Rapid Run using custom sequencing primers and 2 x 100 bp reads. On the study's bioinformatics: PCR and sequencing errors were corrected by UMI-based consensus assembly using MiGEC version 1.2.6. V(D)J alignment, clonotype assembly and CDR3 extraction were performed with MiXCR version 2.1.1. To normalise gene usage, clonotype sharing and MAIT/NKT TCR abundance, the analysis used the top 1000, 10 000 and 20 000 clonotypes per sample. After downsampling to 27 000 UMIs, diversity was calculated as the inverse Simpson index using the vegan R package. Paired Mann-Whitney U tests were applied to discordant twin pairs, with Benjamini-Hochberg correction for multiple testing. TCRdb reprocessed the reads, reporting each CDR3 protein sequence once and no DNA. These V and J calls derive from TCRdb rather than the authors' analysis. The sample has about 450,000 distinct CDR3 sequences on record. 2.4% of the sample rests with the top ten.

A word on this clonotype: The target of this receptor is not known.

Including cysteine and phenylalanine, the CDR3 has 13 amino acids. The DNA is not on file. Sequences SGHTA (CDR1) and FQGTGA (CDR2) are obtained from the germline V gene. From each donor, an approximately 2.5 ml peripheral blood sample was collected into PAXgene tubes and stored at -80 degrees C. Without any T cell sorting, total RNA was extracted from whole blood using the PAXgene blood miRNA kit on an automated QIAcube. Peripheral blood from monozygotic twin pairs, either concordant or discordant for inflammatory bowel disease, underwent deep TCRalpha and TCRbeta repertoire profiling that used unique molecular barcoding. Smoking habits were recorded for all twin pairs, and each individual was classified as a current, former or never smoker.

What was sequenced was blood. The chain was built from TRBV7-3 and TRBJ2-4. The sequence was obtained from a human donor with ulcerative colitis or Crohn's disease, or a healthy co-twin of an affected twin (not recorded which). The CDR3 in this case is CASSEMAKNIQYF.